This TCR beta chain was identified in a study of blood T cell repertoires in COVID-19. Study-wide context: PBMCs, B-cell-depleted T cells, or T cells provided the cDNA or gDNA that made up the material.

The CDR3 extends over 15 amino acids. Germline lookup yields CDR1 LNHDA and CDR2 SQIVND (reference sequence). V lost 8 bases to trimming and J lost 7 bases; unmatched junction nucleotides: 13. TCRdb's table, derived via immunoSEQ multiplex PCR, lists solely in-frame clones and lacks some. The sample includes 100,000 to 150,000 clones, 80% of them seen just once. The V and J genes are TRBV19 and TRBJ1-5; 8 bases align to TRBD1. The origin of this receptor is a human donor in a cohort sampled during active COVID-19. Material: peripheral blood. The CDR3 sequence: CASGDRVTGAQPQHF. Here the CDR3 DNA reads TGTGCCAGTGGGGACCGCGTGACAGGGGCCCAGCCCCAGCATTTT.